Described below is a single T cell receptor (beta chain) sequence and its context. As yet, its antigen is unknown. This sample is part of a study of cytomegalovirus exposure and HLA in healthy donors. Study outcomes and limitations: Investigators reported 150 to 200 TCR beta chains as tied to cytomegalovirus.

Assay: immunoSEQ multiplex PCR; the TCRdb copy retains only in-frame clones and omits some. The sample holds a few hundred thousand clones, 65% to 85% seen once. Per the germline V gene, CDR1 is MGHRA and CDR2 is YSYEKL. Trimming shortened V by 3 bases and J by 5 bases, and 14 bases separated the two germline ends. The CDR3 has 15 residues. The sequenced material came from PBMCs. The clonotype was recovered from a woman in her 30s in good health and CMV-seropositive. The V and J genes are TRBV4-1 and TRBJ1-5; D possibly corresponds to TRBD1 (5 bases). As DNA, the CDR3 is TGCGCCAGCAGCCAGTTTAGAGACAGCCATCAGCCCCAGCATTTT. This gives the protein CASSQFRDSHQPQHF.